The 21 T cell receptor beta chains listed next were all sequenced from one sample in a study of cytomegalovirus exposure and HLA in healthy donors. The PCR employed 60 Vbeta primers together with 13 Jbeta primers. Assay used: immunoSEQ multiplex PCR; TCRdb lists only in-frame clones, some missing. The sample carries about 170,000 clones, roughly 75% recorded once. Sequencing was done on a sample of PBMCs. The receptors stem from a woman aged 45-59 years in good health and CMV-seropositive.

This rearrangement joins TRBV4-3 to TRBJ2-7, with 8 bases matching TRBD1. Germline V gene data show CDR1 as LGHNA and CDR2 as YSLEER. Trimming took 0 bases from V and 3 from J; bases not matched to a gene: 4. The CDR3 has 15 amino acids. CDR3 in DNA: TGCGCCAGCAGCCAAGAGGACAGGGATTTCTACGAGCAGTACTTC. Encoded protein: CASSQEDRDFYEQYF.

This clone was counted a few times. The DNA of the CDR3 is TGTGCCAGCAGCGAGGGGGAATGGGCGGAGGGCTACACCTTC. This sequence encodes CASSEGEWAEGYTF. The V gene is TRBV2, the J gene TRBJ1-2; D might be TRBD1 (6 bases). The CDR3 length is 14 residues. With 6 bases removed from V and 8 bases from J, the gap between germline ends came to 19 bases. Germline V gene lookup returns CDR1 SNHLY and CDR2 FYNNEI.

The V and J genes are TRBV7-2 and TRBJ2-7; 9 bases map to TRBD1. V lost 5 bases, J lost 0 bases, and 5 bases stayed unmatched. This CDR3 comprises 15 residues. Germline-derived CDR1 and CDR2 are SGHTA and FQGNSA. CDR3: CASSKTGGLSYEQYF. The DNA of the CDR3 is TGTGCCAGCAGCAAAACAGGGGGCCTCTCCTACGAGCAGTACTTC.

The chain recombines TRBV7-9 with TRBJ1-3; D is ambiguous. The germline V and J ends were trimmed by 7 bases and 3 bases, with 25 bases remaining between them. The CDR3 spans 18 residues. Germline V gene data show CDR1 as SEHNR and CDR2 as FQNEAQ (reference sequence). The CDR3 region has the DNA TGTGCCAGCACCTTTAATCTAATCGGGGAGGGTTTTGGAAACACCATATATTTT. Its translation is CASTFNLIGEGFGNTIYF.

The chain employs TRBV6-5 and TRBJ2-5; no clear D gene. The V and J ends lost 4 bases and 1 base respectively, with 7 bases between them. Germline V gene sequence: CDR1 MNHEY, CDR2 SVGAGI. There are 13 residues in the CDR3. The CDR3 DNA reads TGTGCCAGCAGTTCGCCGGGCCAAGAGACCCAGTACTTC. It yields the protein CASSSPGQETQYF.

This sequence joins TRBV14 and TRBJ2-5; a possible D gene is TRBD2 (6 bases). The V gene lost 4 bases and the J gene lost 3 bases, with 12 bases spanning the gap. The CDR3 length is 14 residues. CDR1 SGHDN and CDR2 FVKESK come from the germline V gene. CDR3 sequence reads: CASSLFSGEETQYF. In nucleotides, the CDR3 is TGTGCCAGCAGCCTCTTTTCGGGAGAAGAGACCCAGTACTTC.

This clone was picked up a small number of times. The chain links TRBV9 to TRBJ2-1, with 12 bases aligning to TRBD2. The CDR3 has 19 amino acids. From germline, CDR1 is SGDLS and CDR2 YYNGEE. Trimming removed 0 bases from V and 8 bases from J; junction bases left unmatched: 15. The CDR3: CASSVAAGLAGIGEDEQFF. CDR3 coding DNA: TGTGCCAGCAGCGTAGCAGCGGGACTAGCGGGTATAGGGGAGGATGAGCAGTTCTTC.

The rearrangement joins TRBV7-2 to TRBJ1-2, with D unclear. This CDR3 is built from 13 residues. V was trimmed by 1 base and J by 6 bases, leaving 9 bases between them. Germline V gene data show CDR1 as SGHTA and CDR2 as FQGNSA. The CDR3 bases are TGTGCCAGCAGCTTAGTGACTGCCAATGGCTACACCTTC. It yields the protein CASSLVTANGYTF.

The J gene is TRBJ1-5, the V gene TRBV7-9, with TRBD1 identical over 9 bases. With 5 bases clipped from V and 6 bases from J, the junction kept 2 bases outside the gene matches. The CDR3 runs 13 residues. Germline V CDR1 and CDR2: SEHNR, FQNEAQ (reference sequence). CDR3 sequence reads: CASSHRGPQPQHF. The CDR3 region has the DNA TGTGCCAGCAGCCACAGGGGGCCTCAGCCCCAGCATTTT.

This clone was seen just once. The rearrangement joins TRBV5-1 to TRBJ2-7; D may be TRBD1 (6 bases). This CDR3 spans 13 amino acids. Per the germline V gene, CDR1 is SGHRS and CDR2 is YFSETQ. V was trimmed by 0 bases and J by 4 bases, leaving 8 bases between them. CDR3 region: CASSLGTVYEQYF. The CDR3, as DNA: TGCGCCAGCAGCTTGGGGACAGTTTACGAGCAGTACTTC.

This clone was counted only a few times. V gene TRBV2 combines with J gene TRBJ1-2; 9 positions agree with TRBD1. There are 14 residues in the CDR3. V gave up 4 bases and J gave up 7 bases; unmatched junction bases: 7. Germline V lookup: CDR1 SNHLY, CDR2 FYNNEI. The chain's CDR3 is CASSAEGQGGGYTF. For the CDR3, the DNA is TGTGCCAGCAGTGCTGAGGGACAGGGAGGTGGCTACACCTTC.

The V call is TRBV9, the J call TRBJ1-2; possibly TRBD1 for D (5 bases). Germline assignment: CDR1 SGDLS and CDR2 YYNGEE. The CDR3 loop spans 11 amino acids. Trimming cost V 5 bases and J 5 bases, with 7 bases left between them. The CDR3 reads CASSRGYGYTF. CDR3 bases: TGTGCCAGCAGTCGGGGGTATGGCTACACCTTC.

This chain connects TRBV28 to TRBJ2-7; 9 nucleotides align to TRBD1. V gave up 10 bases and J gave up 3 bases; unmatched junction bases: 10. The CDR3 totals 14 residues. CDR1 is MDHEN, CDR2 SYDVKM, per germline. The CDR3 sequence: CATLRDRVIYEQYF. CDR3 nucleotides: TGTGCCACCCTCAGGGACAGGGTAATCTACGAGCAGTACTTC.

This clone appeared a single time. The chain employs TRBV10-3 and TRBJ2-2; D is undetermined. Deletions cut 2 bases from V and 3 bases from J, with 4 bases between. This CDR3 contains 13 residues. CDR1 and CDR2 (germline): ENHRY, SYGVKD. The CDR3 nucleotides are TGTGCCATCAGTGAGCTTGACACCGGGGAGCTGTTTTTT. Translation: CAISELDTGELFF.

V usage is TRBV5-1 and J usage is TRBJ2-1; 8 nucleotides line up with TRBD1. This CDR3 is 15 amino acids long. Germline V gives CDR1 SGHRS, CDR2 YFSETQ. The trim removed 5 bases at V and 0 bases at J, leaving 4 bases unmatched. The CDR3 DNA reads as TGCGCCAGCAGGACAGGGGAGGTCTCCTACAATGAGCAGTTCTTC. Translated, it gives CASRTGEVSYNEQFF.

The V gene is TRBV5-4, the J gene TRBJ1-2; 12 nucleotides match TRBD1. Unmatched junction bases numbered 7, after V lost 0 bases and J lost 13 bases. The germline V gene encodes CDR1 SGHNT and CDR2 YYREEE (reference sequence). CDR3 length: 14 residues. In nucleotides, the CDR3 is TGTGCCAGCAGCTTGGAGGGACAGGGGGCGCGTGTCACCTTC. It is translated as CASSLEGQGARVTF.

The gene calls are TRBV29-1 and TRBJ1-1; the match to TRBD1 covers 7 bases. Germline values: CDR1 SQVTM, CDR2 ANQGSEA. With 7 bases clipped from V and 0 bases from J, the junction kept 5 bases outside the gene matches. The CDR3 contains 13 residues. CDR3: CSAWGTVNTEAFF. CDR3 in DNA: TGCAGCGCCTGGGGGACAGTGAACACTGAAGCTTTCTTT.

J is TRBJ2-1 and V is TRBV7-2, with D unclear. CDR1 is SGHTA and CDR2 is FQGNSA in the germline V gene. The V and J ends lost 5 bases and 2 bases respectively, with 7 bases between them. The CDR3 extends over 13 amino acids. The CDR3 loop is CASSPNAYNEQFF. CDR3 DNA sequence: TGTGCCAGCAGCCCAAATGCCTACAATGAGCAGTTCTTC. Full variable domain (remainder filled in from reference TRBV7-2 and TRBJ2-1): GAGVSQSPSNKVTEKGKDVELRCDPISGHTALYWYRQSLGQGLEFLIYFQGNSAPDKSGLPSDRFSAERTGGSVSTLTIQRTQQEDSAVYLCASSPNAYNEQFFGPGTRLTVL.

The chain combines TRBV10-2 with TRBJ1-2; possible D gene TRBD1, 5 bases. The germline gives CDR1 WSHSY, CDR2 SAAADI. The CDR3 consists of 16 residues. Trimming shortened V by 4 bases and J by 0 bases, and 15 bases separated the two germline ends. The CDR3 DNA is TGCGCCAGCAGTGTTGTCACTGGGGGGTCTAACTATGGCTACACCTTC. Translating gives CASSVVTGGSNYGYTF.

This CDR3 reads CASSLLRQEAFF. The CDR3 region has the DNA TGTGCCAGCAGTTTATTGAGACAGGAAGCTTTCTTT. V gene TRBV28 combines with J gene TRBJ1-1; weak D call: TRBD1 (5 bases). V lost 1 base, J lost 8 bases, and 8 bases lay in between. The CDR3 is made up of 12 amino acids. Germline-derived CDR1 and CDR2 are MDHEN and SYDVKM.

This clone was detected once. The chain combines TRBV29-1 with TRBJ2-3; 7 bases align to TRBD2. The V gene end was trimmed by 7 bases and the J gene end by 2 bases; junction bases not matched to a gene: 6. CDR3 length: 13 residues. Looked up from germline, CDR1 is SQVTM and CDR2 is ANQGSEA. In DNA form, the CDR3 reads TGCAGCGGTACGGGACTATACACAGATACGCAGTATTTT. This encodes CSGTGLYTDTQYF.